These T cell receptor beta chains were read from a single sample in a study of lymphopenia after photon versus proton radiotherapy. Produced via immunoSEQ multiplex PCR; TCRdb's table is partial and in-frame only. Of 43,000 or so clones listed, 85% are singletons. The sample consisted of peripheral blood, taken from a patient treated with photon-based radiotherapy. The source is a man aged 35-49 years with gastric cancer. Both conserved end residues are part of each CDR3. D genes are given only for firm matches. Clone size appears in some rows only: once, few, many, or a class for an expanded clone.

clone size,D gene,V gene,J gene,CDR3 protein,CDR3 DNA
-,-,TRBV5-5,TRBJ1-3,CASSPYSNPGNTIYF,TGTGCCAGCAGCCCCTACAGTAATCCTGGAAACACCATATATTTT
-,TRBD1,TRBV10-3,TRBJ2-1,CATSGQQDSYNEQFF,TGTGCCACCTCGGGACAGCAAGACTCCTACAATGAGCAGTTCTTC
-,TRBD1,TRBV6-5,TRBJ1-1,CASTSQGGNTEAFF,TGTGCCAGCACTTCCCAGGGGGGGAACACTGAAGCTTTCTTT
-,TRBD1,TRBV7-8,TRBJ1-1,CASRGQLNTEAFF,TGTGCCAGCAGGGGACAGCTGAACACTGAAGCTTTCTTT
-,TRBD1,TRBV6-5,TRBJ1-1,CASSYDRGLEDTEAFF,TGTGCCAGCAGTTACGACAGGGGGCTTGAGGACACTGAAGCTTTCTTT
few,-,TRBV27,TRBJ2-2,CASSLRAGELFF,TGTGCCAGCAGTTTACGGGCCGGGGAGCTGTTTTTT
-,TRBD1,TRBV4-1,TRBJ2-6,CASSRGDREVNVLTF,TGCGCCAGCAGCCGCGGGGACAGGGAGGTCAACGTCCTGACTTTC
-,TRBD2,TRBV7-9,TRBJ2-7,CASRDGTGGYEQYF,TGTGCCAGCAGAGACGGTACCGGGGGGTACGAGCAGTACTTC
-,TRBD1,TRBV5-1,TRBJ2-2,CASSPGQGFTGELFF,TGCGCCAGCAGCCCCGGACAGGGATTCACCGGGGAGCTGTTTTTT
-,-,TRBV19,TRBJ1-5,CASSKGGPPQHF,TGTGCCAGTAGTAAAGGGGGACCGCCCCAGCATTTT
once,-,TRBV18,TRBJ2-7,CASSHQTGEQYF,TGTGCCAGCTCACATCAGACAGGCGAGCAGTACTTC
-,-,TRBV7-2,TRBJ1-1,CASSPPHTEAFF,TGTGCCAGCAGCCCGCCTCACACTGAAGCTTTCTTT
-,-,TRBV2,TRBJ2-6,CASSSGSNVLTF,TGTGCCAGCAGTTCTGGTTCCAACGTCCTGACTTTC
-,TRBD1,TRBV15,TRBJ1-6,CATSRGTGAYNSSLHF,TGTGCCACCAGCAGAGGGACAGGCGCCTATAATTCATCCCTCCACTTT
-,-,TRBV19,TRBJ1-6,CASSIEAGANSPLHF,TGTGCCAGTAGTATAGAAGCAGGGGCTAATTCACCCCTCCACTTT
-,-,TRBV7-9,TRBJ1-4,CASSLGGIGKLFF,TGTGCCAGCAGCTTAGGTGGAATCGGAAAACTGTTTTTT
-,-,TRBV5-1,TRBJ1-4,CASSLAGGDEKLFF,TGCGCCAGCAGCTTGGCTGGGGGAGATGAAAAACTGTTTTTT
-,-,TRBV11-1,TRBJ2-1,CASSLPGSHEQFF,TGTGCCAGCAGCTTACCAGGTTCCCATGAGCAGTTCTTC
-,-,TRBV6-5,TRBJ1-1,CASSPWGRTYTEAFF,TGTGCCAGCAGTCCTTGGGGCCGCACGTACACTGAAGCTTTCTTT
few,-,TRBV4-1,TRBJ1-2,CASSPVGANYGYTF,TGCGCCAGCAGCCCCGTCGGGGCTAACTATGGCTACACCTTC
-,-,TRBV27,TRBJ2-7,CASYLTGGTAGEQYF,TGTGCCAGCTACCTCACAGGAGGGACCGCTGGCGAGCAGTACTTC
-,TRBD1,TRBV10-3,TRBJ1-1,CANGQGVTEAFF,TGTGCCAACGGACAGGGGGTTACTGAAGCTTTCTTT
-,TRBD1,TRBV18,TRBJ1-1,CASSPGQGGTEAFF,TGTGCCAGCTCACCGGGACAGGGCGGCACTGAAGCTTTCTTT
-,TRBD1,TRBV18,TRBJ1-6,CASSPPGQINSPLHF,TGTGCCAGCTCACCACCGGGACAGATTAATTCACCCCTCCACTTT
-,-,TRBV2,TRBJ1-1,CASGAGLNTEAFF,TGTGCCAGCGGCGCGGGGTTGAACACTGAAGCTTTCTTT